The entry below describes one T cell receptor beta chain. These data are taken from a study of T cell responses to AZD1222 COVID-19 vaccine. This CDR3 is 14 amino acids long. Germline V gene data show CDR1 as LNHDA and CDR2 as SQIVND (reference sequence). Trimming removed 4 bases from V and 0 bases from J, with 10 bases in between. The assay was immunoSEQ multiplex PCR, and TCRdb's table has in-frame clones only and misses some. The sample has about 83,000 clones, 85% to 95% seen once. V and J are TRBV19 and TRBJ2-7, with D maybe TRBD1 (6 bases). This specimen was peripheral blood, taken 28 days after the second AZD1222 dose. The sequence was collected from an adult who received the AZD1222 COVID-19 vaccine. The CDR3 reads CASSRDRNSYEQYF. CDR3 coding DNA: TGTGCCAGTAGTAGAGACAGGAACTCCTACGAGCAGTACTTC. Full variable domain (rest looked up from reference TRBV19 and TRBJ2-7): DGGITQSPKYLFRKEGQNVTLSCEQNLNHDAMYWYRQDPGQGLRLIYYSQIVNDFQKGDIAEGYSVSREKKESFPLTVTSAQKNPTAFYLCASSRDRNSYEQYFGPGTRLTVT.